This record concerns one T cell receptor (beta chain) sequence. Its antigen is still unknown. This record belongs to a study of CD8+ T cells in alopecia areata. Sequencing templates came from extracted RNA that was reverse transcribed into cDNA. Assay used: immunoSEQ multiplex PCR; TCRdb lists only in-frame clones, some missing. The sample has 110,000 to 150,000 clones, around 50% seen once. Broader study findings: Persistence in scalp and blood during tofacitinib was observed for many expanded lesional clones. Especially in alopecia totalis/universalis, lesional scalp showed greater clonality than normal scalp did.

The treatment is: oral pan-JAK inhibitor, 5-10 mg twice daily. Germline assignment: CDR1 SGHVS and CDR2 FQNEAQ. The CDR3 has 11 residues. The V and J ends lost 4 bases and 7 bases respectively, with 8 bases between them. The gene calls are TRBV7-8 and TRBJ2-7, with D hard to call. The material sequenced was CD8+ T cells sorted from blood, taken at week 4, from a patient treated with tofacitinib. The source of this sequence is a human donor with alopecia areata. CDR3 in amino acids: CASSSLLEQYF. The CDR3 bases are TGTGCCAGCAGCTCCCTACTGGAGCAGTACTTC.